Following are 16 T cell receptor beta chains from one sample sequenced in a study of T cell responses to AZD1222 COVID-19 vaccine. Produced via immunoSEQ multiplex PCR; TCRdb's table is partial and in-frame only. The table includes about 170,000 clones, 85% to 95% detected once. The input for sequencing was peripheral blood, taken on day 0 of AZD1222 vaccination. All receptors derive from an adult in good health.

The J gene is TRBJ1-1, the V gene TRBV19, with D possibly being TRBD1 (6 bases). Germline assignment: CDR1 LNHDA and CDR2 SQIVND (reference sequence). V shed 9 bases and J shed 4 bases, with 18 bases lying between them. This CDR3 has 14 amino acids. CDR3 sequence: CASDPGRGGTEAFF. The CDR3 bases are TGTGCCAGCGACCCCGGCAGGGGCGGCACTGAAGCTTTCTTT.

The genes are TRBV10-2 and TRBJ2-1, with 13 bases fitting TRBD2. With V trimmed by 0 bases and J by 0 bases, 2 bases remained unmatched. The CDR3 totals 18 residues. Germline V lookup: CDR1 WSHSY, CDR2 SAAADI. The CDR3 nucleotides are TGCGCCAGCAGTGAGTCGAGACTAGCGGGAGGCTCCTACAATGAGCAGTTCTTC. The encoded protein is CASSESRLAGGSYNEQFF.

J is TRBJ2-7 and V is TRBV5-1, with a weak D call TRBD1 (6 bases). The CDR3 spans 16 residues. V lost 4 bases, J lost 2 bases, and 19 bases lay in between. Germline V gene data show CDR1 as SGHRS and CDR2 as YFSETQ. The CDR3 sequence: CASSRSTGTSAYEQYF. As DNA, the CDR3 is TGCGCCAGCAGCAGATCCACCGGGACATCGGCCTACGAGCAGTACTTC.

The chain employs TRBV12-3 or TRBV12-4 and TRBJ1-1; 7 bases agree with TRBD1. The CDR3 totals 13 residues. V gave up 5 bases and J gave up 2 bases; unmatched junction bases: 2. As DNA, the CDR3 is TGTGCCAGCAGTGGACAGGAAAACACTGAAGCTTTCTTT. Amino acids: CASSGQENTEAFF.

The rearrangement links TRBV3-1 (or the pseudogene TRBV3-2) to TRBJ1-3; no clear D. Trimming took off 1 base at V and 0 bases at J, with 4 bases between the two ends. The CDR3 contains 14 residues. Germline values: CDR1 LGHDT, CDR2 YNNKEL (reference sequence). As DNA, the CDR3 is TGTGCCAGCAGCCAAGGGACCTCTGGAAACACCATATATTTT. Residues: CASSQGTSGNTIYF.

This rearrangement joins TRBV5-1 to TRBJ2-2; a weak D match, TRBD2 (5 bases). Germline V gene lookup returns CDR1 SGHRS and CDR2 YFSETQ. V shed 6 bases and J shed 4 bases, with 10 bases lying between them. The CDR3 covers 13 residues. The CDR3 coding sequence is TGCGCCAGCAAAAGGGAGATCACCGGGGAGCTGTTTTTT. Its protein is CASKREITGELFF. The entire variable domain, with the rest obtained from reference TRBV5-1 and TRBJ2-2, is as follows: KAGVTQTPRYLIKTRGQQVTLSCSPISGHRSVSWYQQTPGQGLQFLFEYFSETQRNKGNFPGRFSGRQFSNSRSEMNVSTLELGDSALYLCASKREITGELFFGEGSRLTVL.

This rearrangement joins TRBV7-7 to TRBJ2-3, with 14 bases aligning to TRBD2. CDR3 length: 17 residues. Germline CDR1 reads SSHAT; CDR2 reads FNYEAQ (reference sequence). J gave up 4 bases and V 5 bases, and 8 bases lay outside the gene matches. CDR3 loop: CASSPQGTSGSADTQYF. Written as DNA, the CDR3 is TGTGCCAGCAGCCCCCAGGGGACTAGCGGGAGCGCAGATACGCAGTATTTT.

The chain is built from TRBV29-1 and TRBJ1-4; D perhaps matches TRBD1 (5 bases). The ends were cut back, 6 bases at V and 3 bases at J, with 17 bases in the middle. The CDR3 runs to 15 residues. Germline assignment: CDR1 SQVTM and CDR2 ANQGSEA. The CDR3 reads CSVIVRGRANEKLFF. DNA for the CDR3: TGCAGCGTCATCGTACGGGGGAGGGCTAATGAAAAACTGTTTTTT.

This sequence joins TRBV28 and TRBJ1-1; D is unresolved. Germline V lookup: CDR1 MDHEN, CDR2 SYDVKM. Trimming left V 4 bases short and J 1 base short, with 13 bases between. This CDR3 spans 15 amino acids. The CDR3 is CASSSKGGPNTEAFF. The CDR3 nucleotides are TGTGCCAGCAGTTCTAAAGGTGGGCCGAACACTGAAGCTTTCTTT.

The chain recombines TRBV19 with TRBJ2-6, with D perhaps matching TRBD1 (6 bases). The CDR3 sequence is 15 residues long. Germline V CDR1 and CDR2: LNHDA, SQIVND (reference sequence). Trimming left V 4 bases short and J 0 bases short, with 7 bases between. DNA for the CDR3: TGTGCCAGTAGTAGACAGGCCTCTGGGGCCAACGTCCTGACTTTC. The encoded protein is CASSRQASGANVLTF.

J is TRBJ1-6 and V is TRBV11-2, with 7 bases lining up with TRBD1. The CDR3 is made up of 16 amino acids. J gave up 9 bases and V 5 bases, and 13 bases lay outside the gene matches. Germline assignment: CDR1 SGHAT and CDR2 FQNNGV. The CDR3 here is CASSPMRQGGPSPLHF. The CDR3 region has the DNA TGTGCCAGCAGCCCGATGAGACAGGGAGGCCCTTCACCCCTCCACTTT.

The chain recombines TRBV12-5 with TRBJ2-3, with D perhaps matching TRBD1 (6 bases). The CDR3 is made up of 17 amino acids. The V gene's germline CDR1 is LGHNT and CDR2 FRNRAP. V lost 6 bases and J lost 2, with 21 bases in between. In DNA, the CDR3 is TGTGCTAGTGGCCGCCGGAGGTGGGGGCCCTACACAGATACGCAGTATTTT. This sequence encodes CASGRRRWGPYTDTQYF.

The chain links TRBV6-2 or TRBV6-3 to TRBJ1-1, with unresolved D. The germline V gene has CDR1 MNHEY and CDR2 SVGEGT. The CDR3 has 15 residues. Between the trimmed V and J ends, which lost 2 bases and 1 base, there was a span of 11 bases. DNA of the CDR3: TGTGCCAGCAGTTACGGAGGGCCTCCGAACACTGAAGCTTTCTTT. This encodes CASSYGGPPNTEAFF.

The gene calls are TRBV18 and TRBJ1-1; D is ambiguous. Germline V gene data show CDR1 as KGHSH and CDR2 as LQKENI. The V end was cut by 3 bases, the J end by 1 base, with 12 bases between. The CDR3 contains 15 residues. CDR3 in amino acids: CASSPTGRRNTEAFF. CDR3 nucleotide sequence: TGTGCCAGCTCACCGACTGGACGGCGGAACACTGAAGCTTTCTTT.

This sequence joins TRBV6-5 and TRBJ1-4, with D tentatively TRBD1 (5 bases). CDR3 length: 13 amino acids. CDR1 MNHEY and CDR2 SVGAGI come from the germline V gene. Trimming stripped 6 bases from V and 6 bases from J, with 11 bases between. CDR3 bases: TGTGCCAGCAGAACACAGGCAGATGAAAAACTGTTTTTT. Its translation is CASRTQADEKLFF.

CDR3 residues: CASSERWTYEPEAFF. The CDR3 DNA reads TGTGCCAGCAGTGAGAGGTGGACGTATGAACCTGAAGCTTTCTTT. J is TRBJ1-1 and V is TRBV6-1; D gene ambiguous. Deletions cut 3 bases from V and 6 bases from J, with 17 bases between. This CDR3 region has 15 residues. Germline CDR1 reads MNHNS; CDR2 reads SASEGT.